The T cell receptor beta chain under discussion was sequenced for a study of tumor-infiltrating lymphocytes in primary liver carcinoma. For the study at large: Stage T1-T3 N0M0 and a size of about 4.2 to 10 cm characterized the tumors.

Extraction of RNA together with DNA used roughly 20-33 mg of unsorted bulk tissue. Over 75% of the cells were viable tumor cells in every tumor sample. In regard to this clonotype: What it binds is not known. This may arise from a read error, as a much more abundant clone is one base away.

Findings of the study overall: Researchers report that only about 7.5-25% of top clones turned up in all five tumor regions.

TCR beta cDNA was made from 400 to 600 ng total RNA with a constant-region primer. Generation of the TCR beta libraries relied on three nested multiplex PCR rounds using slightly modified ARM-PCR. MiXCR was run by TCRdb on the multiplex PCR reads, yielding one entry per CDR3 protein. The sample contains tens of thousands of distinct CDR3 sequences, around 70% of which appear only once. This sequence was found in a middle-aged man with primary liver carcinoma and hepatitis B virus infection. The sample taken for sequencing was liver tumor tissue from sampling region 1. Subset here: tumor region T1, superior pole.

DNA of the CDR3: TGTGCCAGCAGCTTAGACCCCGGTTATAGCAATCAGCCCCAGCGTTTT. Its translation: CASSLDPGYSNQPQRF. The chain has TRBV7-9 and TRBJ1-5; D gene unclear. The CDR3 loop spans 16 amino acids. CDR1 is SEHNR, CDR2 FQNEAQ, per germline (reference sequence).